The next 3 T cell receptor beta chains were all read from a single sample in a study of CD8 T cells in Susac syndrome. Random hexamers were used to reverse transcribe an amount of about 0.45 to 1 ug RNA. TCRdb ran MiXCR on the immunoSEQ multiplex PCR reads and lists one entry per CDR3 protein. In the table there are 250,000 or so distinct CDR3 sequences, approximately 92% of which are singletons. The sequencing input was CD4+ T cells from PBMCs. The receptors derive from a human donor with multiple sclerosis.

The V call is TRBV3-1, the J call TRBJ2-3, with 9 positions matching TRBD2. Germline assignment: CDR1 LGHDT and CDR2 YNNKEL (reference sequence). The length of the CDR3 is 15 residues. After removal of 2 bases from V and 0 bases from J, the junction contained 0 bases not matched to a gene. CDR3 sequence: CASSQLAGSTDTQYF. The DNA of the CDR3 is TGTGCCAGCAGCCAACTAGCGGGGAGCACAGATACGCAGTATTTT.

The rearrangement uses TRBV3-1 and TRBJ2-2; perhaps TRBD2 as D (7 bases). V lost 5 bases and J lost 1, with 11 bases in between. This CDR3 is built from 15 residues. The germline gives CDR1 LGHDT, CDR2 YNNKEL (reference sequence). The chain's CDR3 is CASSWGGGNTGELFF. DNA of the CDR3: TGTGCCAGCAGCTGGGGAGGGGGGAACACCGGGGAGCTGTTTTTT.

This chain connects TRBV7-3 to TRBJ2-3; D possibly corresponds to TRBD1 (5 bases). Trimming stripped 5 bases from V and 4 bases from J, with 13 bases between. Germline V gene lookup returns CDR1 SGHTA and CDR2 FQGTGA. CDR3 size: 14 residues. This chain's CDR3 is CASSRDRIADTQYF. The CDR3 region has the DNA TGTGCCAGCAGCCGTGACAGAATCGCAGATACGCAGTATTTT.